Following are 5 T cell receptor beta chains from one sample sequenced in a study of Ad26.COV2.S vaccination and SARS-CoV-2 variants. The treatment denotes: roughly 18 received Ad26.COV2.S at low or high dose, single or two shots; about 5 received placebo; per-sample allocation not given. Samples came from day 63 after the first vaccine or placebo injection. TCRdb's copy holds only in-frame clones and misses some; the assay was immunoSEQ multiplex PCR. The table lists roughly 320,000 clones, 85% of them singletons. The specimen was peripheral blood, collected in a trial of Ad26.COV2.S vaccine versus placebo. These receptors all come from a person aged 18-65 years who received the Ad26.COV2.S COVID-19 vaccine or a placebo.

For the CDR3, the DNA is TGTGCCAGCAGTGGGGAAGGACAGGGAGCTTTCTTT. The encoded protein is CASSGEGQGAFF. This chain links TRBV2 with TRBJ1-1, with 8 bases fitting TRBD1. CDR1 and CDR2 (germline): SNHLY, FYNNEI. After removal of 4 bases from V and 10 bases from J, the junction contained 5 bases not matched to a gene. The CDR3 spans 12 residues.

The V gene is TRBV5-1, the J gene TRBJ2-2, with a possible D match to TRBD2 (5 bases). Germline lookup yields CDR1 SGHRS and CDR2 YFSETQ. V was shortened by 4 bases and J by 3 bases, with 13 bases between the two germline ends. The CDR3 has 15 amino acids. The CDR3 reads CASSLPGSHTGELFF. The CDR3 nucleotides are TGCGCCAGCAGCCTCCCGGGGTCGCACACCGGGGAGCTGTTTTTT. Complete variable domain (other parts from reference TRBV5-1 and TRBJ2-2): KAGVTQTPRYLIKTRGQQVTLSCSPISGHRSVSWYQQTPGQGLQFLFEYFSETQRNKGNFPGRFSGRQFSNSRSEMNVSTLELGDSALYLCASSLPGSHTGELFFGEGSRLTVL.

The chain joins TRBV7-9 to TRBJ2-3, with D perhaps matching TRBD1 or TRBD2 (5 bases each). This CDR3 has 16 residues. Germline V gives CDR1 SEHNR, CDR2 FQNEAQ (reference sequence). Trimming took off 3 bases at V and 0 bases at J, with 13 bases between the two ends. CDR3 sequence: CASSFAGTTSTDTQYF. The CDR3 bases are TGTGCCAGCAGCTTCGCAGGGACGACTAGCACAGATACGCAGTATTTT.

This chain uses TRBV29-1 with TRBJ2-5, with no clear D. This CDR3 comprises 13 residues. CDR1 is SQVTM and CDR2 is ANQGSEA in the germline V gene. Trimming removed 6 bases at V and 5 bases at J, with 16 bases between. CDR3 nucleotide sequence: TGCAGCGTCAGACCGGGTCTTGGGGAGACCCAGTACTTC. It is translated as CSVRPGLGETQYF.

The genes are TRBV7-2 and TRBJ1-2; D gene ambiguous. The CDR3 contains 14 residues. CDR1 is SGHTA, CDR2 FQGNSA, per germline. Trimming removed 0 bases at V and 4 bases at J, with 9 bases between. CDR3 DNA: TGTGCCAGCAGCTTAGCCCTGCCCGCCTATGGCTACACCTTC. This translates into CASSLALPAYGYTF. The full variable domain, in which reference TRBV7-2 and TRBJ1-2 provide the parts outside the CDR3, is GAGVSQSPSNKVTEKGKDVELRCDPISGHTALYWYRQSLGQGLEFLIYFQGNSAPDKSGLPSDRFSAERTGGSVSTLTIQRTQQEDSAVYLCASSLALPAYGYTFGSGTRLTVV.